The 29 T cell receptor beta chains below were found in one sample sequenced in a study of cytomegalovirus exposure and HLA in healthy donors. Method: immunoSEQ multiplex PCR; TCRdb's copy keeps in-frame clones and lacks some. The sample shows more than 80,000 clones, approximately 96% of them seen only once. Sequences were obtained from PBMCs. These receptors all come from a woman between 18 and 29 years old in good health and CMV-seronegative.

The V gene is TRBV11-3, the J gene TRBJ2-2, with D possibly being TRBD2 (5 bases). V was clipped by 1 base and J by 6 bases, with 18 bases between them. The length of the CDR3 is 17 residues. Germline CDR1 and CDR2: SGHNT and YENEEA. The CDR3 protein is CASSLGGPRRRSGELFF. The CDR3 DNA follows: TGTGCCAGCAGCTTAGGAGGGCCCCGAAGACGGTCCGGGGAGCTGTTTTTT.

The CDR3 sequence is CASSPPQGYGYTF. DNA for the CDR3: TGTGCCAGCTCACCACCGCAGGGTTATGGCTACACCTTC. V gene TRBV18 combines with J gene TRBJ1-2; possible D gene TRBD1, 5 bases. CDR3 length equals 13 residues. Trimming took off 0 bases at V and 5 bases at J, with 7 bases between the two ends. CDR1 and CDR2 from the germline V gene are KGHSH and LQKENI.

The genes are TRBV28 and TRBJ1-2; 9 nucleotides line up with TRBD1. Germline V gene lookup returns CDR1 MDHEN and CDR2 SYDVKM. CDR3 length equals 13 residues. V gave up 8 bases and J gave up 2 bases; unmatched junction bases: 3. The CDR3 coding sequence is TGTGCCAGCGGGACAGGGTTCAACTATGGCTACACCTTC. Amino acids: CASGTGFNYGYTF.

The CDR3 DNA sequence: TGTGCCACCCAGCCCCCCAAAGCCGTGCGGGACACTGAAGCTTTCTTT. It encodes CATQPPKAVRDTEAFF. V is TRBV6-4 and J is TRBJ1-1; no clear D gene. Between the trimmed V and J ends, which lost 10 bases and 3 bases, there was a span of 24 bases. The CDR3 sequence is 16 residues long. Germline V gene data show CDR1 as MRHNA and CDR2 as SNTAGT.

The chain uses TRBV12-5 and TRBJ2-5, with 8 nucleotides matching TRBD1. V was pared by 0 bases and J by 13 bases, with 4 bases of the junction left unmatched. The CDR3 extends over 12 amino acids. From germline, CDR1 is LGHNT and CDR2 FRNRAP. The CDR3 reads CASGLVGQGLYF. CDR3 bases: TGTGCTAGTGGTTTGGTTGGACAGGGACTGTACTTC.

V and J are TRBV9 and TRBJ2-1; D is uncertain. CDR1 is SGDLS, CDR2 YYNGEE, per germline. Trimming took 4 bases from V and 9 from J, leaving 8 bases between them. This CDR3 has 11 amino acids. The CDR3 protein is CASSQAGEQFF. The CDR3 DNA reads TGTGCCAGCAGCCAAGCTGGTGAGCAGTTCTTC.

With respect to this clone: A junction end diverges from the germline sequence, so it may reflect a read error. V is TRBV7-9 and J is TRBJ1-5; 7 nucleotides agree with TRBD1. Germline CDR1 and CDR2: SEHNR and FQNEAQ (reference sequence). The CDR3 runs to 15 residues. The CDR3 spells CASSPSGTDNRPQHF. Written as DNA, the CDR3 is TGTGCCAGCAGTCCTTCCGGGACAGACAATCGGCCCCAGCATTTT.

The chain carries TRBV7-6 and TRBJ1-3, with D tentatively TRBD1 (5 bases). The germline V gene has CDR1 SGHVS and CDR2 FNYEAQ. V dropped 2 bases and J dropped 0 bases, with 11 bases sitting between them. This CDR3 has 16 residues. CDR3 in DNA: TGTGCCAGCAGCTTATCTGGGGGGGTCTCTGGAAACACCATATATTTT. Residues: CASSLSGGVSGNTIYF.

This sequence joins TRBV5-1 and TRBJ1-1, with no clear D. V shed 1 base and J shed 1 base, with 5 bases lying between them. The germline gives CDR1 SGHRS, CDR2 YFSETQ. CDR3 length equals 13 residues. CDR3 residues: CASSLTSNTEAFF. The CDR3 DNA follows: TGCGCCAGCAGCTTGACATCGAACACTGAAGCTTTCTTT.

The gene calls are TRBV5-1 and TRBJ2-3, with 7 bases matching TRBD2. The V gene end was trimmed by 5 bases and the J gene end by 1 base; junction bases not matched to a gene: 4. The germline CDR1 and CDR2 sequences are SGHRS and YFSETQ. The CDR3 length is 14 residues. CDR3 coding DNA: TGCGCCAGCAGGGCGGGGGACCGCACAGATACGCAGTATTTT. Translating it yields CASRAGDRTDTQYF.

V is TRBV5-5 and J is TRBJ1-2; D unclear. V was shortened by 4 bases and J by 1 base, with 5 bases between the two germline ends. This CDR3 spans 12 amino acids. CDR1 and CDR2 from the germline V gene are SGHKS and YYEKEE (reference sequence). CDR3 in DNA: TGTGCCAGCAGCCGTTTTAACTATGGCTACACCTTC. Its protein is CASSRFNYGYTF.

The gene calls are TRBV5-4 and TRBJ1-3, with D tentatively TRBD1 (5 bases). The CDR3 has 16 residues. In germline, CDR1 is SGHNT, CDR2 YYREEE (reference sequence). V gave up 1 base and J gave up 1 base, with 12 bases separating them. CDR3 residues: CASSLQGTLSGNTIYF. Here the CDR3 DNA reads TGTGCCAGCAGCTTGCAGGGAACCCTTTCTGGAAACACCATATATTTT.

This sequence joins TRBV7-9 and TRBJ1-5, with a possible D match to TRBD1 (5 bases). From germline, CDR1 is SEHNR and CDR2 FQNEAQ (reference sequence). This CDR3 is 14 amino acids long. V lost 1 base to trimming and J lost 3 bases, with 7 bases between them. CDR3 in DNA: TGTGCCAGCAGCTTAGAACAGGTCAATCAGCCCCAGCATTTT. Amino acids: CASSLEQVNQPQHF.

CDR3 sequence reads: CASSPGLDRGRLGQYF. In nucleotides, the CDR3 is TGTGCCAGCTCACCCGGATTGGACAGGGGGCGGTTGGGGCAGTACTTC. The J gene is TRBJ2-7, the V gene TRBV18; 11 bases are shared with TRBD1. CDR3 length equals 16 residues. CDR1 KGHSH and CDR2 LQKENI come from the germline V gene. With 3 bases clipped from V and 9 bases from J, the junction kept 13 bases outside the gene matches.

The chain carries TRBV19 and TRBJ2-5; no reliable D call. Germline CDR1 reads LNHDA; CDR2 reads SQIVND (reference sequence). The CDR3 spans 15 residues. The V end lost 3 bases, the J end lost 3 bases, and 14 bases lay between the germline ends. The CDR3, as DNA: TGTGCCAGTAGTATGGGCCCGTACTTAGAAGAGACCCAGTACTTC. Amino acid sequence: CASSMGPYLEETQYF.

This chain joins TRBV19 and TRBJ2-5, with TRBD2 as a possible D gene (5 bases). Per germline, CDR1 LNHDA and CDR2 SQIVND (reference sequence). The CDR3 is 13 amino acids. This CDR3 reads CASSRDYQETQYF. The CDR3 nucleotides are TGTGCTTCTAGCCGGGATTATCAAGAGACCCAGTACTTC.

The chain uses TRBV21-1 and TRBJ2-1; the listed D gene, TRBD2, was not tested against the DNA. TRBV21-1 is described as a pseudogene. The CDR3 extends over 14 amino acids. CDR3 in DNA: TGTGCCAGAAGGACTAGCGGGTACTACAATGAGCAGTTCTTC. It is translated as CARRTSGYYNEQFF.

The chain couples TRBV10-3 to TRBJ1-1, with 9 nucleotides matching TRBD1. Germline V gives CDR1 ENHRY, CDR2 SYGVKD. V shed 11 bases, J shed 3 bases, and the junction held 7 bases outside the gene matches. The CDR3 is 13 amino acids. CDR3 nucleotide sequence: TGTGCCGTGACAGGGGGATCCGACACTGAAGCTTTCTTT. It translates to CAVTGGSDTEAFF.

The chain uses TRBV10-2 and TRBJ2-7, with 9 bases matching TRBD1. V lost 6 bases, J lost 2 bases, and 5 bases stayed unmatched. This CDR3 region has 14 residues. Per the germline V gene, CDR1 is WSHSY and CDR2 is SAAADI. CDR3 loop: CASRAGTGTYEQYF. Written as DNA, the CDR3 is TGCGCCAGCAGAGCCGGGACAGGGACCTACGAGCAGTACTTC.

The chain employs TRBV18 and TRBJ2-7; D may be TRBD1 (5 bases). The V gene lost 3 bases and the J gene lost 5 bases, with 8 bases spanning the gap. There are 12 residues in the CDR3. Germline V gene data show CDR1 as KGHSH and CDR2 as LQKENI. The chain's CDR3 is CASSPQGDEQYF. DNA of the CDR3: TGTGCCAGCTCACCCCAGGGTGACGAGCAGTACTTC.

In this sample, this clone turned up once. The rearrangement uses TRBV11-2 and TRBJ1-4; D is possibly TRBD1 (5 bases). The CDR3 is 14 amino acids. V lost 5 bases to trimming and J lost 7 bases, with 14 bases between them. From germline, CDR1 is SGHAT and CDR2 FQNNGV. The CDR3 loop reads CASSPIAGPEKLFF. The CDR3 DNA is TGTGCCAGCAGCCCCATCGCGGGGCCTGAAAAACTGTTTTTT. Variable domain in full (rest from reference TRBV11-2 and TRBJ1-4): EAGVAQSPRYKIIEKRQSVAFWCNPISGHATLYWYQQILGQGPKLLIQFQNNGVVDDSQLPKDRFSAERLKGVDSTLKIQPAKLEDSAVYLCASSPIAGPEKLFFGSGTQLSVL.

This chain's CDR3 is CASSRTGQRGNTIYF. In nucleotides, the CDR3 is TGTGCCAGCAGCCGGACAGGGCAAAGGGGAAACACCATATATTTT. The V and J genes are TRBV7-9 and TRBJ1-3; 8 nucleotides match TRBD1. There are 15 residues in the CDR3. V lost 5 bases to trimming and J lost 4 bases; unmatched junction nucleotides: 7. The germline V gene has CDR1 SEHNR and CDR2 FQNEAQ (reference sequence). The complete variable domain, with remaining parts taken from reference TRBV7-9 and TRBJ1-3, reads DTGVSQNPRHKITKRGQNVTFRCDPISEHNRLYWYRQTLGQGPEFLTYFQNEAQLEKSRLLSDRFSAERPKGSFSTLEIQRTEQGDSAMYLCASSRTGQRGNTIYFGEGSWLTVV.

The table lists this clone with a count of one. The chain links TRBV10-1 to TRBJ2-3, with D possibly matching TRBD2 (5 bases). This CDR3 is built from 17 residues. Trimming pared 6 bases from V and 2 bases from J, leaving 21 bases between. CDR1 is WNHNN, CDR2 SYGVQD, per germline (reference sequence). The CDR3 sequence is CASSKGSTDWDTDTQYF. The CDR3 bases are TGCGCCAGCAGCAAAGGGAGTACCGATTGGGACACAGATACGCAGTATTTT.

The genes are TRBV15 and TRBJ2-1, with 8 bases matching TRBD2. In germline, CDR1 is LNHNV, CDR2 YYDKDF (reference sequence). CDR3 length: 15 amino acids. The V segment lost 1 base and the J segment 3 bases; nucleotides outside the gene matches: 2. CDR3 protein: CATSRGTSLYNEQFF. CDR3 DNA: TGTGCCACCAGCAGAGGGACTAGCCTCTACAATGAGCAGTTCTTC.

The chain has TRBV19 and TRBJ1-5; D is possibly TRBD1 (6 bases). The CDR3 has 15 amino acids. Deletions cut 7 bases from V and 4 bases from J, with 17 bases between. The V gene's germline CDR1 is LNHDA and CDR2 SQIVND (reference sequence). As DNA, the CDR3 is TGTGCCAGTAACCGAAACAGGGAGTGGAATCAGCCCCAGCATTTT. This codes for CASNRNREWNQPQHF.

The CDR3 loop reads CASSPVAGDTGELFF. CDR3 coding DNA: TGTGCCAGCAGCCCGGTAGCGGGGGACACCGGGGAGCTGTTTTTT. The chain uses TRBV6-5 and TRBJ2-2, with 9 bases fitting TRBD2. In germline, CDR1 is MNHEY, CDR2 SVGAGI. CDR3 length: 15 residues. The junction had 5 bases not matched to a gene; V was cut back by 6 bases and J by 3 bases.

This clone was seen once. The V gene is TRBV9, the J gene TRBJ2-1, with D perhaps matching TRBD2 (6 bases). V lost 0 bases and J lost 3, with 13 bases in between. The V gene's germline CDR1 is SGDLS and CDR2 YYNGEE. The CDR3 runs 16 residues. CDR3: CASSVADPSVYNEQFF. The CDR3 nucleotides are TGTGCCAGCAGCGTAGCTGACCCTAGCGTCTACAATGAGCAGTTCTTC.

The chain recombines TRBV27 with TRBJ2-7, with a weak D call TRBD1 (5 bases). V gave up 2 bases and J gave up 2 bases, with 10 bases separating them. The CDR3 has 14 amino acids. From germline, CDR1 is MNHEY and CDR2 SMNVEV (reference sequence). CDR3 region: CASSLATGPYEQYF. The CDR3 DNA follows: TGTGCCAGCAGTTTAGCTACAGGCCCCTACGAGCAGTACTTC.

The rearrangement joins TRBV19 to TRBJ2-7, with 7 positions matching TRBD2. The germline V gene encodes CDR1 LNHDA and CDR2 SQIVND (reference sequence). CDR3 length: 14 amino acids. The junction had 6 bases not matched to a gene; V was cut back by 5 bases and J by 2 bases. CDR3: CASSASGNTYEQYF. Written as DNA, the CDR3 is TGTGCCAGTAGTGCGAGCGGGAACACCTACGAGCAGTACTTC.